These 11 T cell receptor beta chains originate from one sample sequenced in a study of human T cells and chemical hapten exposure (dated by TCRdb to the early 2020s). Libraries were made using RACE. Instrument used: NextSeq 500. TCRdb cleaned the public reads at Q25 with fastp, built clones with MiXCR and kept in-frame beta chains. Each CDR3 protein appears once, grouped with its most common genes and DNA. For this sample the table gives over 100,000 distinct CDR3 sequences, of which approximately 9.5% were detected only once. The ten most abundant clones make up 1.5% to 2% of the sample. Reading the label with the study, this specimen's time point is: healthy volunteer bleed at 2 weeks. Total RNA was extracted from unfractionated whole blood that had been collected in Tempus Blood RNA tubes. The sequenced material came from whole blood. The receptors originated from a male donor in good health. Some clones in this sample may be carry-over from other donors' samples.

In its sample, this clonotype was seen many times. The chain carries TRBV5-1 and TRBJ2-6; 12 positions agree with TRBD1. The V gene end was trimmed by 4 bases and the J gene end by 2 bases; junction bases not matched to a gene: 7. This CDR3 has 18 residues. The germline V gene encodes CDR1 SGHRS and CDR2 YFSETQ. CDR3 loop: CASSQGQGAAPGANVLTF. CDR3 nucleotides: TGCGCCAGCAGCCAGGGACAGGGGGCGGCCCCTGGGGCCAACGTCCTGACTTTC.

This clonotype was counted a few times. This chain uses TRBV6-1 with TRBJ1-1; D perhaps matches TRBD1 (6 bases). This CDR3 is 14 amino acids long. The V and J ends lost 5 bases and 5 bases respectively, with 15 bases between them. Germline CDR1 and CDR2: MNHNS and SASEGT. CDR3 DNA sequence: TGTGCCAGCAGTCCCTCCGGGGGCGTTACTGAAGCTTTCTTT. The encoded protein is CASSPSGGVTEAFF.

This clonotype was observed at least ten times. The chain employs TRBV12-3 or TRBV12-4 and TRBJ2-7; D gene uncertain. Trimming pared 2 bases from V and 3 bases from J, leaving 11 bases between. The CDR3 is 14 residues long. CDR3 sequence reads: CASSLIGQLYEQYF. CDR3 DNA sequence: TGTGCCAGCAGTTTAATAGGCCAGCTCTACGAGCAGTACTTC.

This clonotype was picked up many times. This chain links TRBV5-5 with TRBJ2-7; D could derive from TRBD1 or TRBD2 (5 bases each). V was clipped by 4 bases and J by 0 bases, with 14 bases between them. CDR1 is SGHKS, CDR2 YYEKEE, per germline (reference sequence). CDR3 length: 15 residues. CDR3 DNA sequence: TGTGCCAGCAGCCGCCGGGACGCCCTCTCCTACGAGCAGTACTTC. It yields the protein CASSRRDALSYEQYF.

This clonotype showed up many times. The rearrangement joins TRBV29-1 to TRBJ1-1, with a tentative D call TRBD1 (5 bases). Germline V lookup: CDR1 SQVTM, CDR2 ANQGSEA. There are 14 residues in the CDR3. The V end lost 6 bases, the J end lost 1 base, and 15 bases lay between the germline ends. The CDR3 region has the DNA TGCAGCGTCTGGGGGGGGAACACGAACACTGAAGCTTTCTTT. Amino acid sequence: CSVWGGNTNTEAFF.

This clonotype has a count of ten or more. The chain joins TRBV7-9 to TRBJ2-1; D is undetermined. Trimming stripped 8 bases from V and 15 bases from J, with 29 bases between. The germline CDR1 and CDR2 sequences are SEHNR and FQNEAQ (reference sequence). This CDR3 contains 15 residues. The CDR3 DNA reads TGTGCCAGCCGCCCCGGTGGGTCGAGGACCCCGCCCCGGTTCTTC. The encoded protein is CASRPGGSRTPPRFF.

The sample holds many counts of this clonotype. The chain links TRBV6-5 to TRBJ2-7; TRBD1 might be the D (6 bases). CDR1 is MNHEY, CDR2 SVGAGI, per germline. With 0 bases removed from V and 4 bases from J, the gap between germline ends came to 7 bases. The CDR3 spans 13 residues. This CDR3 reads CASSYSQGYEQYF. DNA of the CDR3: TGTGCCAGCAGTTACTCACAGGGATACGAGCAGTACTTC.

In nucleotides, the CDR3 is TGTGCCAGCAGTCCCTCCCGTGACGGGGGAGTGATCTATGGCTACACCTTC. Protein sequence: CASSPSRDGGVIYGYTF. The chain has TRBV12-3 or TRBV12-4 and TRBJ1-2; D perhaps matches TRBD1 (5 bases). Trimming removed 5 bases from V and 4 bases from J, with 23 bases in between. The CDR3 sequence is 17 residues long.

There are many counts of this clonotype. The chain combines TRBV7-8 with TRBJ1-1; TRBD1 matches 7 bases. The CDR3 length is 16 residues. Trimming at V came to 1 base and at J to 1 base, leaving 6 bases not matched to a gene. CDR1 and CDR2 from the germline V gene are SGHVS and FQNEAQ. The CDR3 loop reads CASSLGATGANTEAFF. In DNA, the CDR3 is TGTGCCAGCAGCTTAGGGGCCACAGGGGCGAACACTGAAGCTTTCTTT.

This clonotype was detected only a few times. V usage is TRBV29-1 and J usage is TRBJ2-7; 7 positions agree with TRBD1. Germline CDR1 SQVTM, CDR2 ANQGSEA. The CDR3 extends over 10 amino acids. The V segment lost 6 bases and the J segment 6 bases; nucleotides outside the gene matches: 2. This chain's CDR3 is CSVGGREQYF. The CDR3 DNA reads TGCAGCGTAGGGGGCCGCGAGCAGTACTTC.

The chain couples TRBV20-1 to TRBJ2-7; D unclear. The germline CDR1 and CDR2 sequences are DFQATT and SNEGSKA (reference sequence). This CDR3 has 12 residues. V shed 0 bases and J shed 6 bases, with 9 bases lying between them. Here the CDR3 reads CSARDLSREQYF. CDR3 DNA: TGCAGTGCTAGAGACCTCAGTCGCGAGCAGTACTTC.